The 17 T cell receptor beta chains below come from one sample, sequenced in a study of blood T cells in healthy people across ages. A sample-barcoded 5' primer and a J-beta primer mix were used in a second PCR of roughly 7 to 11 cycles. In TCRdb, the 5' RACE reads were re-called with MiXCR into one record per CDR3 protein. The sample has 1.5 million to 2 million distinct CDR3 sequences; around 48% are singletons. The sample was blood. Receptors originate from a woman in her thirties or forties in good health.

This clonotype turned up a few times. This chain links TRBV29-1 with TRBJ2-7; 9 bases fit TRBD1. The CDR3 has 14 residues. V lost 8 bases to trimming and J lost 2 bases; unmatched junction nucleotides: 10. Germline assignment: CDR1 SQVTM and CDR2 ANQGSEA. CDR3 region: CSIFPGQGTYEQYF. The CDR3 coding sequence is TGCAGCATTTTCCCGGGACAGGGCACCTACGAGCAGTACTTC.

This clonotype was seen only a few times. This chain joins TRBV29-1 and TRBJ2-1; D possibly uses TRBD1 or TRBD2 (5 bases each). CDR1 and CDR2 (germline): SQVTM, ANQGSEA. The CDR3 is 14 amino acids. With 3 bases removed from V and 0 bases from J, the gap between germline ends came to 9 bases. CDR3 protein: CSVEGTDSYNEQFF. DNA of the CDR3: TGCAGCGTTGAGGGGACCGACTCCTACAATGAGCAGTTCTTC.

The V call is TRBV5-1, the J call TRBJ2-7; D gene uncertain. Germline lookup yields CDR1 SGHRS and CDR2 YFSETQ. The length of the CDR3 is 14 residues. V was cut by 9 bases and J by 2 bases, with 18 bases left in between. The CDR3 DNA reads TGCGCCACCTACCCTAGAGGAACAACCTACGAGCAGTACTTC. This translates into CATYPRGTTYEQYF.

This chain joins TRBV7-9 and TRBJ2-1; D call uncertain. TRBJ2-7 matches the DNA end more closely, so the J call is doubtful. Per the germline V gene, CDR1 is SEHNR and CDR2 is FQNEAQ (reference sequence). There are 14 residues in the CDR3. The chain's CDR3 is CASSLPVSYNEQYF. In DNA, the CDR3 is TGTGCCAGCAGCTTACCAGTCTCCTACAATGAGCAGTACTTC.

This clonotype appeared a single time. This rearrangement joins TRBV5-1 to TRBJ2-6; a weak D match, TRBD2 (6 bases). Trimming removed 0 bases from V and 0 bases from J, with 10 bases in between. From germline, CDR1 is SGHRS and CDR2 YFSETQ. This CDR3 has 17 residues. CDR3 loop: CASSLGGLTSGANVLTF. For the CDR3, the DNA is TGCGCCAGCAGCTTGGGGGGACTTACCTCTGGGGCCAACGTCCTGACTTTC.

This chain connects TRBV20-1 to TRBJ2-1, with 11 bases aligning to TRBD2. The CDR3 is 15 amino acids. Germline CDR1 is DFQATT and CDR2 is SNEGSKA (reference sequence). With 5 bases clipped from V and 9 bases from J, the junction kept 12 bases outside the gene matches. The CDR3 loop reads CSAPKLAGVEGEQFF. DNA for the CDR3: TGCAGTGCTCCGAAACTAGCGGGGGTAGAGGGTGAGCAGTTCTTC.

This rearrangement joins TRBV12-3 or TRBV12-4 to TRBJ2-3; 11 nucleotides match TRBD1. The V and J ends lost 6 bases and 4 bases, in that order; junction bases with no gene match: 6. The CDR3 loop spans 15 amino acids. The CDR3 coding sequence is TGTGCCAGCAGCCGGGGGGGACAGGGGGCAGATACGCAGTATTTT. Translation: CASSRGGQGADTQYF.

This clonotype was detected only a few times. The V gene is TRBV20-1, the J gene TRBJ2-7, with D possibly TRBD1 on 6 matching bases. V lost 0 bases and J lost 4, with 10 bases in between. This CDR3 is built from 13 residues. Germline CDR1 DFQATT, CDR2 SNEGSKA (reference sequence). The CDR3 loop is CSARDVGTYEQYF. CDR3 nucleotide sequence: TGCAGTGCTAGAGATGTCGGGACATACGAGCAGTACTTC.

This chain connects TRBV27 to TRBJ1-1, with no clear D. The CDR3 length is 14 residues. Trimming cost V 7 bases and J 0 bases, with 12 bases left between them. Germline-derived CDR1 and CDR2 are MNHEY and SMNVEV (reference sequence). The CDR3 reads CASKFLGMNTEAFF. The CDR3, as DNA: TGTGCCAGCAAATTTCTGGGGATGAACACTGAAGCTTTCTTT.

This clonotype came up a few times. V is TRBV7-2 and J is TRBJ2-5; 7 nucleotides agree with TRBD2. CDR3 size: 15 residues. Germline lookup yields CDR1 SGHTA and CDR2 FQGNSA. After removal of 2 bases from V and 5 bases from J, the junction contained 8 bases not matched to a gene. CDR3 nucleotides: TGTGCCAGCAGCTTATATCGGGGGGTAGGGGAGACCCAGTACTTC. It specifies CASSLYRGVGETQYF.

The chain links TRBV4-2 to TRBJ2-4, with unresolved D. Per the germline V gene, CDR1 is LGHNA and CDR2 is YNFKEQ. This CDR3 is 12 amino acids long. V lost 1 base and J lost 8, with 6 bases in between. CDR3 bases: TGTGCCAGCAGCCAAGGGCAGTACATTCAGTACTTC. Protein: CASSQGQYIQYF.

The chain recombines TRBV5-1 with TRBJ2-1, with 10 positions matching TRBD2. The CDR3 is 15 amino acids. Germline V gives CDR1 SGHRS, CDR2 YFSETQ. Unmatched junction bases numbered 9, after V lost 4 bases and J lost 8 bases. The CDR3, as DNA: TGCGCCAGCAGCCCAGCGAGCGGGGGGGACGATGAGCAGTTCTTC. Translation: CASSPASGGDDEQFF.

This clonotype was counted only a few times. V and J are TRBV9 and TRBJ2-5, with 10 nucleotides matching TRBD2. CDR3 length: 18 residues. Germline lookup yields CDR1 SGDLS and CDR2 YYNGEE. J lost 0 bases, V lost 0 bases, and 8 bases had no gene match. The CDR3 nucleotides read TGTGCCAGCAGCGTAGCCGGGCTAGCGGGGGAGTACCAAGAGACCCAGTACTTC. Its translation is CASSVAGLAGEYQETQYF.

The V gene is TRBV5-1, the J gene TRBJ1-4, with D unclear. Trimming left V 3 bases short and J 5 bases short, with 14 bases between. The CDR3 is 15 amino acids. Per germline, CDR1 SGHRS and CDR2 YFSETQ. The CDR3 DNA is TGCGCCAGCAGCTGGGAGTCTCAGCGCAATGAAAAACTGTTTTTT. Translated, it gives CASSWESQRNEKLFF.

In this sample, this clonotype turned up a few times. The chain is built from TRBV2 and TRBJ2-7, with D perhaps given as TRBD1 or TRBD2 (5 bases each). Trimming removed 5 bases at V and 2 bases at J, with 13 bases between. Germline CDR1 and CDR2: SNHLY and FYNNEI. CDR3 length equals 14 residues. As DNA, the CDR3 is TGTGCCAGCAGTCGAGGGGACGGAACCTACGAGCAGTACTTC. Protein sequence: CASSRGDGTYEQYF.

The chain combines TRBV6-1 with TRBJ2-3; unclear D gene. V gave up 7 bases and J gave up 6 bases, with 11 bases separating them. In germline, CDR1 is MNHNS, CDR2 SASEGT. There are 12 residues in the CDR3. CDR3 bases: TGTGCCAGCAAAAATGTCCGGGATACGCAGTATTTT. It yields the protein CASKNVRDTQYF.

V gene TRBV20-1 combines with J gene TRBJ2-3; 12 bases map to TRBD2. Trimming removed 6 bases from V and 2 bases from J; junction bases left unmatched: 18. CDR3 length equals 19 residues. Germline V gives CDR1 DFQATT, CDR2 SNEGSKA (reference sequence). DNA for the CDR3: TGCAGTGCGGTGCCGATACCGGGGGCTAGCGGGGGGGTCACAGATACGCAGTATTTT. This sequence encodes CSAVPIPGASGGVTDTQYF.